A selection of T cell receptor beta chains follows, all from one sample in a study of response to subunit inactivated influenza vaccine. Via MiXCR, TCRdb re-called the RT-PCR reads, giving one row per CDR3 protein. The table records 800,000 to 1,000,000 distinct CDR3 sequences, about 20% of them present only once. Material: PBMCs from blood, obtained 4 to 6 days after vaccination. These receptors were collected from a man aged 50-60 years who received an inactivated influenza vaccine. Each CDR3 is given with its conserved first and last residue. Each record gives: CDR3 length, clone size, D gene, J gene, V gene, CDR3 DNA, CDR3 protein. D genes are given only for firm matches. Part of the rows lack a size; the others show once, few, many or a class for expanded clones.

CDR3 length: 17
clone size: few
D gene: TRBD1
J gene: TRBJ2-6
V gene: TRBV7-8
CDR3 DNA: TGTGCCAGCAGCTTAGGGGGACAGAACTCTGGGGCCAACGTCCTGACTTTC
CDR3 protein: CASSLGGQNSGANVLTF

CDR3 length: 13
clone size: NA
D gene: NA
J gene: TRBJ2-2
V gene: TRBV6-1
CDR3 DNA: TGTGCCAGCAGCCGGGTCGGCACCGGGGAGCTGTTTTTT
CDR3 protein: CASSRVGTGELFF

CDR3 length: 15
clone size: few
D gene: NA
J gene: TRBJ2-1
V gene: TRBV4-3
CDR3 DNA: TGCGCCAGCAGCCAAGTCGTGAGGGGGAACCATGAGCAGTTCTTC
CDR3 protein: CASSQVVRGNHEQFF

CDR3 length: 14
clone size: few
D gene: NA
J gene: TRBJ2-5
V gene: TRBV20-1
CDR3 DNA: TGCAGTGCTAGAGATTACAGGGCCTCAGAGACCCAGTACTTC
CDR3 protein: CSARDYRASETQYF

CDR3 length: 14
clone size: many
D gene: NA
J gene: TRBJ2-7
V gene: TRBV15
CDR3 DNA: TGTGCCACCAGCAGAGAGAATGGCGCCTACGAGCAGTACTTC
CDR3 protein: CATSRENGAYEQYF

CDR3 length: 13
clone size: few
D gene: NA
J gene: TRBJ1-5
V gene: TRBV7-2
CDR3 DNA: TGTGCCAGCAGCTTATTGAATCTTCAGCCCCAGCATTTT
CDR3 protein: CASSLLNLQPQHF

CDR3 length: 14
clone size: NA
D gene: NA
J gene: TRBJ1-2
V gene: TRBV7-2
CDR3 DNA: TGTGCCAGCACCTCAGGACGAGCGAACTATGGCTACACCTTC
CDR3 protein: CASTSGRANYGYTF

CDR3 length: 15
clone size: NA
D gene: NA
J gene: TRBJ2-2
V gene: TRBV2
CDR3 DNA: TGTGCCAGCAAGGGTGGGGCTTCGAACACCGGGGAGCTGTTTTTT
CDR3 protein: CASKGGASNTGELFF

CDR3 length: 13
clone size: many
D gene: NA
J gene: TRBJ2-7
V gene: TRBV11-2
CDR3 DNA: TGTGCCAGCAGCTTGGGGGCGCGGTACGAGCAGTACTTC
CDR3 protein: CASSLGARYEQYF

CDR3 length: 12
clone size: NA
D gene: NA
J gene: TRBJ2-5
V gene: TRBV7-8
CDR3 DNA: TGTGCCAGCAGCTTAGCTATGGAGACCCAGTACTTC
CDR3 protein: CASSLAMETQYF

CDR3 length: 14
clone size: few
D gene: TRBD1
J gene: TRBJ2-5
V gene: TRBV20-1
CDR3 DNA: TGCAGTGCTAGGCTAGACAGGGATCAAGAGACCCAGTACTTC
CDR3 protein: CSARLDRDQETQYF

CDR3 length: 13
clone size: few
D gene: TRBD1
J gene: TRBJ1-1
V gene: TRBV24-1
CDR3 DNA: TGTGCCACCAGTGACCGGGGACAGTCTGAAGCTTTCTTT
CDR3 protein: CATSDRGQSEAFF

CDR3 length: 15
clone size: many
D gene: NA
J gene: TRBJ1-5
V gene: TRBV12-3/TRBV12-4
CDR3 DNA: TGTGCCAGCAGCTCTACAGTTAATAGCAATCAGCCCCAGCATTTT
CDR3 protein: CASSSTVNSNQPQHF

CDR3 length: 15
clone size: NA
D gene: NA
J gene: TRBJ1-1
V gene: TRBV4-3
CDR3 DNA: TGCGCCAGCAGCCAAGATGCACAACCGAACAATGAAGCTTTCTTT
CDR3 protein: CASSQDAQPNNEAFF

CDR3 length: 14
clone size: few
D gene: TRBD2
J gene: TRBJ2-1
V gene: TRBV12-5
CDR3 DNA: TGTGCTAGTGGTTTGGCCGGGACTAGCAGTGAGCAGTTCTTC
CDR3 protein: CASGLAGTSSEQFF

CDR3 length: 16
clone size: NA
D gene: NA
J gene: TRBJ1-2
V gene: TRBV7-9
CDR3 DNA: TGTGCCAGCAGCTTAGCTGAGACAGAGACGAACTATGGCTACACCTTC
CDR3 protein: CASSLAETETNYGYTF

CDR3 length: 14
clone size: few
D gene: NA
J gene: TRBJ2-1
V gene: TRBV7-9
CDR3 DNA: TGTGCCAGCAGCTTAGGAGGGACGGTCAATGAGCAGTTCTTC
CDR3 protein: CASSLGGTVNEQFF

CDR3 length: 14
clone size: few
D gene: NA
J gene: TRBJ2-5
V gene: TRBV11-2
CDR3 DNA: TGTGCCAGCAGCCGAGGGAGCAATATGCAGACCCAGTACTTC
CDR3 protein: CASSRGSNMQTQYF

CDR3 length: 16
clone size: NA
D gene: NA
J gene: TRBJ1-3
V gene: TRBV10-3
CDR3 DNA: TGTGCCATCAGAGATGGCGGGAGACTCTCTGGAAACACCATATATTTT
CDR3 protein: CAIRDGGRLSGNTIYF